This T cell receptor (beta chain) was sequenced for a study of blood T cells in healthy people across ages. Overall study findings and caveats: The unknown donor CMV status may have confounded expanded clonotype changes.

Combining a sample-barcoded 5' primer with a J-beta primer mix, a second PCR ran for about 6 to 11 cycles. TCRdb reprocessed the 5' RACE reads with MiXCR, giving one entry per CDR3 protein. The sample lists 1.5 million to 2 million distinct CDR3 sequences, over 25% occurring once. The CDR3 is made up of 14 amino acids. Germline-derived CDR1 and CDR2 are SGHKS and YYEKEE (reference sequence). This clonotype was seen only a few times. Antigen: not known. A junction boundary mismatches the germline segment, possibly from a read error. The chain combines TRBV5-5 with TRBJ1-2; D not resolved. The sample comprised blood. The source of this sequence is a woman in her twenties or thirties in good health. The CDR3 region is CASSLAAANYGHTF. The CDR3 nucleotides are TGTGCCAGCAGCTTGGCGGCAGCTAACTATGGCCACACCTTC.